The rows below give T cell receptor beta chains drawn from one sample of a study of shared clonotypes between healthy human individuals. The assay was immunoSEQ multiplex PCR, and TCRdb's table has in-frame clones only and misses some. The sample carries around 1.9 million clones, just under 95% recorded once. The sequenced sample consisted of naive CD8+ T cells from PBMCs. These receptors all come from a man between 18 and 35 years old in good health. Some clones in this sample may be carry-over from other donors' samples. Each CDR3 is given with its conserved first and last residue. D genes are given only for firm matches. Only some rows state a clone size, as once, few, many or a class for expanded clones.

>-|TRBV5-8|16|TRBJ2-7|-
TGTGCCAGCAGCTCAAGATGGAACGAGGGGTCCTACGAGCAGTACTTC
CASSSRWNEGSYEQYF
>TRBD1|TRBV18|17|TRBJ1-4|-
TGTGCCAGCTCACTGGGAACCGACAGGGCAGATAATGAAAAACTGTTTTTT
CASSLGTDRADNEKLFF
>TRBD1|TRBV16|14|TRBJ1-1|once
TGTGCCAGCAGCCGCGGACAGGGGATCACTGAAGCTTTCTTT
CASSRGQGITEAFF
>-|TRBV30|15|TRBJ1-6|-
TGTGCCTGGAGTGTACGAGGGGCCTATAATTCACCCCTCCACTTT
CAWSVRGAYNSPLHF
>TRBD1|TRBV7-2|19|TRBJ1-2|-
TGTGCCAGCAGTACCTACTGGGACAGGGGGCGCGTAGAAGGATATGGCTACACCTTC
CASSTYWDRGRVEGYGYTF
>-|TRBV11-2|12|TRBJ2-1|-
TGTGCCAGCAGGGTTTACTACAATGAGCAGTTCTTC
CASRVYYNEQFF
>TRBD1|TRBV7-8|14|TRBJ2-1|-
TGTGCCAGCTCATGGGACAGGCCATACAATGAGCAGTTCTTC
CASSWDRPYNEQFF
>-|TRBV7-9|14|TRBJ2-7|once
TGTGCCAGCAGCTTTGTGGGAACCTCCTACGAGCAGTACTTC
CASSFVGTSYEQYF
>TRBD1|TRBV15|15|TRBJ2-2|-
TGTGCCACCAGCAGAGACAGGGGGCAGTCGGGGGAGCTGTTTTTT
CATSRDRGQSGELFF
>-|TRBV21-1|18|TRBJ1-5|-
TGTGCCAGCAGCAAAGAGAGAACAGCGGAATATAGCAATCAGCCCCAGCATTTT
CASSKERTAEYSNQPQHF
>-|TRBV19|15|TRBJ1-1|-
TGTGCCAGTAGTCCTCGACGGGGAGAAGGCACTGAAGCTTTCTTT
CASSPRRGEGTEAFF
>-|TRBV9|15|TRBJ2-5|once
TGTGCCAGCAGCGGATCCGGGACCCAGCTTGAGACCCAGTACTTC
CASSGSGTQLETQYF
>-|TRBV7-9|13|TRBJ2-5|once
TGTGCCAGCAGACGGGACCTCGAAGAGACCCAGTACTTC
CASRRDLEETQYF
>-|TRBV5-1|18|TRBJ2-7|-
TGCGCCAGCAGCCCACGTCTTACAGGGCTTCCAAACTCCTACGAGCAGTACTTC
CASSPRLTGLPNSYEQYF
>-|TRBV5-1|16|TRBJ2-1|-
TGCGCCAGCAGCTCGAAGACTAGTTGGGAAAGGAATGAGCAGTTCTTC
CASSSKTSWERNEQFF
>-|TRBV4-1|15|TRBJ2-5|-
TGCGCCAGCAGCCCTCCGGGACGGACCCATGAGACCCAGTACTTC
CASSPPGRTHETQYF